This T cell receptor (beta chain) was retrieved from a study of OX40 agonist ivuxolimab in advanced cancers. On the study more broadly: All patients had ivuxolimab intravenously every 2 weeks at 0.01 to 10 mg/kg.

Assay used: immunoSEQ multiplex PCR; TCRdb lists only in-frame clones, some missing. The sample records about 22,000 clones, 65% to 85% being singletons. CDR3 size: 18 residues. With 4 bases clipped from V and 2 bases from J, the junction kept 13 bases outside the gene matches. CDR1 is SGHVS and CDR2 is FQNEAQ in the germline V gene. This clone was recorded at least ten times. V usage is TRBV7-8 and J usage is TRBJ2-3; 9 bases match TRBD1. The material sequenced was CD4+ or CD8+ T cells sorted from blood, taken in a trial of the OX40 agonist ivuxolimab. The clonotype comes from an adult with an advanced solid tumor such as melanoma, head and neck, liver or kidney cancer. The CDR3 coding sequence is TGTGCCAGCAGCTGGCCGAGTACAGGGGGCAGAAACACAGATACGCAGTATTTT. It codes for CASSWPSTGGRNTDTQYF.